This T cell receptor beta chain was recovered during a study of CD8+ T cells in alopecia areata. Following extraction, RNA underwent reverse transcription to cDNA, which served as the sequencing template. Sequencing was performed with immunoSEQ multiplex PCR; in TCRdb, only in-frame clones are kept and a portion is missing. The sample has 100,000 to 150,000 clones; less than 45% are singletons. Germline loops: CDR1 GTSNPN, CDR2 SVGIG (reference sequence). The CDR3 has 14 residues. V lost 4 bases and J lost 5, with 18 bases in between. V gene TRBV30 combines with J gene TRBJ2-7; D is unclear. The sequence was obtained from a human donor with alopecia areata. The sequenced material came from CD4+ T cells sorted from blood. Here the CDR3 reads CAWTDGPPANEQYF. In DNA, the CDR3 is TGTGCCTGGACCGATGGACCTCCGGCTAACGAGCAGTACTTC.